This TCR beta chain was sequenced during a study of shared clonotypes between healthy human individuals. Data came from immunoSEQ multiplex PCR; TCRdb stores just in-frame clones and leaves some out. The sample holds more than 1.2 million clones, 98% seen once. Worth noting for this clone: The antigen is unknown.

Study-level results: A reduction in generation probabilities was seen for non-shared clonotypes relative to those shared by all four donors. Several donors held about 5% of naive CD4 clonotypes in common.

Trimming removed 0 bases at V and 8 bases at J, with 11 bases between. Germline V gene sequence: CDR1 MNHNY, CDR2 SVGAGI (reference sequence). The CDR3 runs 14 residues. Sequences were obtained from naive CD4+ T cells sorted from blood. Subset reported: CD45RA+ positively selected. J is TRBJ2-1 and V is TRBV6-6; D remains ambiguous. This TCR was recovered from a man aged 30 to 39 in good health. The CDR3 DNA is TGTGCCAGCAGTTACTCTCTGGGCTCCGATGAGCAGTTCTTC. Protein product: CASSYSLGSDEQFF.